The clone carrying this TCR beta chain was detected a few times. This entry belongs to a study of blood T cells in healthy people across ages. Germline CDR1 reads KGHSH; CDR2 reads LQKENI. This CDR3 has 16 residues. Next came a second PCR, run for about 6 to 11 cycles, which used a sample-barcoded 5' primer along with a J-beta primer mix. TCRdb independently ran MiXCR on the 5' RACE reads; one entry per CDR3 protein. The table has about 720,000 distinct CDR3 sequences, around a quarter seen once; the top ten hold roughly 3.5%. The data were also submitted as part of a second study, on T cells of mothers and their children. That work states: The donor cohort consisted of three healthy Caucasian mothers and their six children.

The V gene is TRBV18, the J gene TRBJ2-5, with 9 positions matching TRBD2. The assigned J gene may be wrong: the sequence end matches TRBJ2-1 better. This sequence was found in a boy younger than 18 in good health. The sequenced sample was blood. In DNA, the CDR3 is TGTGCCAGCTCACCAGGTTCGAGCGGGAGGTTCAGTGAGCAGTTCTTC. As protein: CASSPGSSGRFSEQFF.